A single TCR beta chain is shown here with its context. This entry is derived from a study of T cell responses to AZD1222 COVID-19 vaccine. Here immunoSEQ multiplex PCR was the method, and the copy in TCRdb shows in-frame clones only, minus some. Here the sample spans 130,000 or so clones, about 89% being singletons. Germline CDR1 and CDR2: SGHDN and FVKESK. The CDR3 covers 12 residues. Trimming took off 4 bases at V and 6 bases at J, with 9 bases between the two ends. The source was peripheral blood, collected 28 days after the second AZD1222 dose. The chain is built from TRBV14 and TRBJ1-1, with D unresolved. This receptor was identified in an adult who received the AZD1222 COVID-19 vaccine. The CDR3 spells CASSRSGPEAFF. The CDR3, as DNA: TGTGCCAGCAGCCGGTCGGGTCCTGAAGCTTTCTTT.